The rows below give T cell receptor beta chains drawn from one sample of a study of post-analysis software for immune sequencing data. Each CDR3 protein is one row after TCRdb ran MiXCR on the PCR reads. This sample has a few hundred thousand distinct CDR3 sequences, with less than 40% found just once. Sequences were obtained from blood. These receptors all stem from a girl aged 2-10 years with multiple sclerosis. CDR3s include the opening cysteine and the closing phenylalanine or tryptophan. A D gene is named only where the DNA matches it firmly. Rows may omit the clone size; those that give it use once, few, many or a size class.

J: TRBJ1-2; D: TRBD1; V: TRBV27; size: -; DNA: TGTGCCACCCGTCGAAGGACAGGGGTTAACTATGGCTACACCTTC; CDR3: CATRRRTGVNYGYTF
J: TRBJ1-1; D: -; V: TRBV3-1; size: -; DNA: TGTGCCAGCAGCCCCGGGGAGGGTGAGACTGAAGCTTTCTTT; CDR3: CASSPGEGETEAFF
J: TRBJ2-7; D: -; V: TRBV6-5; size: -; DNA: TGTGCCAGCAAATATAGTGGACAGATCTACGAGCAGTACTTC; CDR3: CASKYSGQIYEQYF
J: TRBJ2-5; D: -; V: TRBV12-3/TRBV12-4; size: -; DNA: TGTGCCAGCAGTTTAGCGCTTGCGGCAGGGGAAAGCGAGACCCAGTACTTC; CDR3: CASSLALAAGESETQYF
J: TRBJ2-5; D: -; V: TRBV3-1; size: few; DNA: TGTGCCAGCAGTCAAAGAGATTTCCAAGAGACCCAGTACTTC; CDR3: CASSQRDFQETQYF
J: TRBJ2-3; D: TRBD2; V: TRBV4-3; size: few; DNA: TGCGCCAGTAGCCGGCAGCGGGACTCGCCCACAGATACGCAGTATTTT; CDR3: CASSRQRDSPTDTQYF
J: TRBJ2-1; D: TRBD2; V: TRBV6-1; size: -; DNA: TGTGCCAGCAGATCCGGTTCGGGGGGGGATTACTACAATGAGCAGTTCTTC; CDR3: CASRSGSGGDYYNEQFF
J: TRBJ2-5; D: -; V: TRBV9; size: few; DNA: TGTGCCAGCAGCCCGGTGGTTGCGGGGACCCAGTACTTC; CDR3: CASSPVVAGTQYF
J: TRBJ1-1; D: -; V: TRBV6-5; size: -; DNA: TGTGCCACCGCCCGGGACTTGTTCACGAACACTGAAGCTTTCTTT; CDR3: CATARDLFTNTEAFF
J: TRBJ2-7; D: -; V: TRBV28; size: -; DNA: TGTGCCAGCAGTCAACCCTACGAGCAGTACTTC; CDR3: CASSQPYEQYF
J: TRBJ2-1; D: -; V: TRBV6-1; size: -; DNA: TGTGCCAGCAGTACCACTTATAATGAGCAGTTCTTC; CDR3: CASSTTYNEQFF
J: TRBJ2-6; D: -; V: TRBV5-1; size: few; DNA: TGCGCCAGCAGCGTGTTAGGAGCCTCTGGGGCCAACGTCCTGACTTTC; CDR3: CASSVLGASGANVLTF
J: TRBJ1-6; D: TRBD1; V: TRBV7-3; size: -; DNA: TGTGCCAGCAGCTTGGGGGGCAGGGGGAATTCACCCCTCCACTTT; CDR3: CASSLGGRGNSPLHF
J: TRBJ1-2; D: TRBD1; V: TRBV5-1; size: once; DNA: TGCGCCAGCGGTGACAGGGGAGAGGAACATGGCTACACCTTC; CDR3: CASGDRGEEHGYTF
J: TRBJ1-1; D: -; V: TRBV11-2; size: -; DNA: TGTGCCAGCAGCTTGGTAGGGAGGAACACTGAAGCTTTCTTT; CDR3: CASSLVGRNTEAFF
J: TRBJ2-1; D: -; V: TRBV6-1; size: many; DNA: TGTGCCAGCCGTCAGGGGGCGGGGGGGCAGGATGAGCAGTTCTTC; CDR3: CASRQGAGGQDEQFF
J: TRBJ2-1; D: TRBD2; V: TRBV6-1; size: few; DNA: TGTGCCAGCAGTGAAACTAGCGGGAGTATCTACAATGAGCAGTTCTTC; CDR3: CASSETSGSIYNEQFF
J: TRBJ2-4; D: TRBD1; V: TRBV20-1; size: -; DNA: TGCAGTGCTAGTCCACCTCGAGGGGGCTGGGAAAACATTCAGTACTTC; CDR3: CSASPPRGGWENIQYF
J: TRBJ2-1; D: -; V: TRBV5-1; size: -; DNA: TGCGCCAGCAGCCTTCTTCCGGACGGAGGGTCCTACAATGAGCAGTTCTTC; CDR3: CASSLLPDGGSYNEQFF
J: TRBJ2-5; D: -; V: TRBV21-1; size: few; DNA: TGTGCCAGCAGCAAAGCGCCTCTCCGGGACAGGGGTCCGGAGACCCAGTACTTC; CDR3: CASSKAPLRDRGPETQYF
J: TRBJ2-5; D: TRBD2; V: TRBV20-1; size: -; DNA: TGCAGTGCTAGAGACCCGGGGGGGCTTTTTGAGACCCAGTACTTC; CDR3: CSARDPGGLFETQYF
J: TRBJ2-7; D: -; V: TRBV29-1; size: -; DNA: TGCAGCGTTGAACCAGGGTTGGACCCCTACGAGCAGTACTTC; CDR3: CSVEPGLDPYEQYF
J: TRBJ2-5; D: TRBD2; V: TRBV7-3; size: few; DNA: TGTGCCAGCAGCTTAACCGGGGGGGGTGATATCCAAGAGACCCAGTACTTC; CDR3: CASSLTGGGDIQETQYF
J: TRBJ2-7; D: TRBD2; V: TRBV5-5; size: few; DNA: TGTGCCAGCACCCCAAGACTAGCGGGACTCTACGAGCAGTACTTC; CDR3: CASTPRLAGLYEQYF
J: TRBJ1-2; D: -; V: TRBV2; size: once; DNA: TGTGCCAGCAGGCTCGACGGACCCTATGGCTACACCTTC; CDR3: CASRLDGPYGYTF
J: TRBJ1-5; D: -; V: TRBV12-3/TRBV12-4; size: -; DNA: TGTGCCAGCAGTTTAAGGGACACTAGCAATCAGCCCCAGCATTTT; CDR3: CASSLRDTSNQPQHF
J: TRBJ1-2; D: -; V: TRBV29-1; size: many; DNA: TGCAGCGTCGCAGGGGAAGGGTATGGCTACACCTTC; CDR3: CSVAGEGYGYTF
J: TRBJ2-7; D: TRBD2; V: TRBV4-3; size: few; DNA: TGCGCCAGCAGCCAAGAATTAGTCGAGCGGGGCGGGAGTCACTACGAGCAGTACTTC; CDR3: CASSQELVERGGSHYEQYF
J: TRBJ1-1; D: -; V: TRBV7-9; size: -; DNA: TGTGCCAGCAGCTTAGAACACACCCAGAACACTGAAGCTTTCTTT; CDR3: CASSLEHTQNTEAFF
J: TRBJ1-1; D: -; V: TRBV4-1; size: -; DNA: TGCGCCAGCGCAACATGGAAAGCGCTGAACACTGAAGCTTTCTTT; CDR3: CASATWKALNTEAFF
J: TRBJ2-1; D: TRBD2; V: TRBV24-1; size: -; DNA: TGTGCCACCAGTGATTTTCTAAGCGGGGGGTCCGATGAGCAGTTCTTC; CDR3: CATSDFLSGGSDEQFF
J: TRBJ1-2; D: TRBD1; V: TRBV6-5; size: few; DNA: TGTGCCAGCAGTTACTCCGACAGGGGAAGCTACACCTTC; CDR3: CASSYSDRGSYTF
J: TRBJ1-2; D: TRBD1; V: TRBV6-6; size: -; DNA: TGTGCCAGCAGTTACTCGACAGGGGGCGATGGCTACACCTTC; CDR3: CASSYSTGGDGYTF
J: TRBJ1-2; D: TRBD1; V: TRBV7-2; size: few; DNA: TGTGCCAGCAGCCAGACTACAGGGGGAGCCTATGGCTACACCTTC; CDR3: CASSQTTGGAYGYTF
J: TRBJ1-5; D: -; V: TRBV20-1; size: few; DNA: TGCAGTGCTAGGGGGGGGAGCGCCCAGCCCCAGCATTTT; CDR3: CSARGGSAQPQHF
J: TRBJ2-3; D: TRBD2; V: TRBV6-2/TRBV6-3; size: many; DNA: TGTGCCAGCAGAGGACTAGCGCAACAAGGGGATACGCAGTATTTT; CDR3: CASRGLAQQGDTQYF
J: TRBJ2-1; D: -; V: TRBV9; size: -; DNA: TGTGCCAGCAGCGTAGGGCAGGTCCGGGGCAATGAGCAGTTCTTC; CDR3: CASSVGQVRGNEQFF
J: TRBJ2-3; D: TRBD1; V: TRBV29-1; size: -; DNA: TGCAGCGTTTCGGACAGGCCCACAGATACGCAGTATTTT; CDR3: CSVSDRPTDTQYF
J: TRBJ2-3; D: TRBD2; V: TRBV6-2/TRBV6-3; size: -; DNA: TGTGCCAGCAGTTTAGCGGGGGGGCAAACCACAGATACGCAGTATTTT; CDR3: CASSLAGGQTTDTQYF
J: TRBJ1-5; D: -; V: TRBV12-3/TRBV12-4; size: few; DNA: TGTGCCAGCAGTAGACGGGGGGCAGGGAATCAGCCCCAGCATTTT; CDR3: CASSRRGAGNQPQHF
J: TRBJ2-2; D: -; V: TRBV29-1; size: -; DNA: TGCAGCGTTGTCCGGACCCACCCCACCGGGGAGCTGTTTTTT; CDR3: CSVVRTHPTGELFF
J: TRBJ1-5; D: -; V: TRBV7-3; size: few; DNA: TGTGCCAGCAGTTTTGGACCTAATCAGCCCCAGCATTTT; CDR3: CASSFGPNQPQHF
J: TRBJ2-2; D: TRBD1; V: TRBV10-3; size: -; DNA: TGTGCCATCAGGACACAGGGGGCGGAGACCGGGGAGCTGTTTTTT; CDR3: CAIRTQGAETGELFF
J: TRBJ2-7; D: -; V: TRBV27; size: many; DNA: TGTGCCAGCAGTTTCGGACAGTCCTACGAGCAGTACTTC; CDR3: CASSFGQSYEQYF
J: TRBJ1-1; D: -; V: TRBV10-3; size: -; DNA: TGTGCCATCAGTGAGCCCCTCGGTGAGAACACTGAAGCTTTCTTT; CDR3: CAISEPLGENTEAFF
J: TRBJ2-3; D: TRBD2; V: TRBV20-1; size: -; DNA: TGCAGTGGAATACCGGGACTAGCGGGAGTATCGCAGTATTTT; CDR3: CSGIPGLAGVSQYF
J: TRBJ1-2; D: TRBD1; V: TRBV4-1; size: once; DNA: TGCGCCAGCAGCCAAGCAACACGGGGACAGAACTACACCTTC; CDR3: CASSQATRGQNYTF
J: TRBJ2-1; D: TRBD1; V: TRBV2; size: -; DNA: TGTGCCAGCAGTGAAACGCCAGGGGGCAATGAGCAGTTCTTC; CDR3: CASSETPGGNEQFF
J: TRBJ2-7; D: TRBD1; V: TRBV6-1; size: -; DNA: TGTGCCAGCAGTGAAATCTGGGGACAGGGGACTTCCTCTTCCTACGAGCAGTACTTC; CDR3: CASSEIWGQGTSSSYEQYF
J: TRBJ2-5; D: -; V: TRBV29-1; size: few; DNA: TGCAGCGTTGAAAAACAGGGACCGCTCCGAGAGACCCAGTACTTC; CDR3: CSVEKQGPLRETQYF